A single sample gave rise to the 13 T cell receptor beta chains below, sequenced in a study of cytomegalovirus exposure and HLA in healthy donors. Use of 60 Vbeta and 13 Jbeta primers characterized the PCR. The table came from immunoSEQ multiplex PCR; TCRdb's copy has only in-frame clones and leaves some out. The sample shows about 160,000 clones, just over 70% of them seen only once. The sample taken for sequencing was PBMCs. The receptors derive from a man aged 18 to 30 in good health and CMV-seropositive.

This chain links TRBV27 with TRBJ1-2; 7 bases are a match to TRBD1. CDR1 is MNHEY, CDR2 SMNVEV, per germline (reference sequence). V shed 5 bases, J shed 3 bases, and the junction held 9 bases outside the gene matches. The CDR3 runs to 15 residues. CDR3 DNA sequence: TGTGCCAGCAGTGATGAAGGGGGCGCCTACTATGGCTACACCTTC. Translating gives CASSDEGGAYYGYTF.

V gene TRBV29-1 combines with J gene TRBJ2-5; D is unresolved. Deletions cut 4 bases from V and 1 base from J, with 16 bases between. The CDR3 totals 15 residues. Looked up from germline, CDR1 is SQVTM and CDR2 is ANQGSEA. Written as DNA, the CDR3 is TGCAGCGTTGCAGGTTTTGGTGTGTCCCAAGAGACCCAGTACTTC. This sequence encodes CSVAGFGVSQETQYF. Using reference TRBV29-1 and TRBJ2-5 for the parts outside the CDR3, the full variable domain is SAVISQKPSRDICQRGTSLTIQCQVDSQVTMMFWYRQQPGQSLTLIATANQGSEATYESGFVIDKFPISRPNLTFSTLTVSNMSPEDSSIYLCSVAGFGVSQETQYFGPGTRLLVL.

V is TRBV6-5 and J is TRBJ2-2; D gene ambiguous. CDR3 size: 11 residues. In germline, CDR1 is MNHEY, CDR2 SVGAGI. The V gene lost 7 bases and the J gene lost 4 bases, with 4 bases spanning the gap. The CDR3 protein is CASKLTGELFF. CDR3 sequence (DNA): TGTGCCAGCAAACTCACCGGGGAGCTGTTTTTT.

V usage is TRBV30 and J usage is TRBJ1-2; weak D call: TRBD1 (5 bases). Trimming removed 0 bases from V and 0 bases from J, with 8 bases in between. The CDR3 length is 14 residues. CDR1 GTSNPN and CDR2 SVGIG come from the germline V gene (reference sequence). CDR3 nucleotide sequence: TGTGCCTGGAGTGTAGGGGTTACTAACTATGGCTACACCTTC. Translating gives CAWSVGVTNYGYTF.

The chain uses TRBV5-1 and TRBJ1-4; 8 bases agree with TRBD1. Looked up from germline, CDR1 is SGHRS and CDR2 is YFSETQ. This CDR3 contains 13 residues. V shed 8 bases, J shed 5 bases, and the junction held 5 bases outside the gene matches. CDR3 residues: CASTGQENEKLFF. CDR3 nucleotides: TGCGCCAGTACGGGACAGGAAAATGAAAAACTGTTTTTT.

The chain carries TRBV6-1 and TRBJ2-7; either TRBD1 or TRBD2 may fit D (5 bases each). The CDR3 covers 13 residues. Trimming cost V 8 bases and J 7 bases, with 18 bases left between them. The germline V gene encodes CDR1 MNHNS and CDR2 SASEGT. The CDR3 here is CASQQDRTGEQYV. The CDR3 coding sequence is TGTGCCAGCCAACAGGACCGAACGGGGGAGCAGTACGTC.

Remarks on this clone: Since a far larger clone is one base different, this is likely a read error. The rearrangement uses TRBV30 and TRBJ2-4; TRBD2 might be the D (6 bases). The CDR3 has 15 amino acids. Trimming left V 0 bases short and J 8 bases short, with 17 bases between. CDR1 GTSNPN and CDR2 SVGIG come from the germline V gene (reference sequence). CDR3 bases: TGTGCCTGGAGTGTACGGGGGACGACAAAATACATTCAGTACTTC. It encodes CAWSVRGTTKYIQYF.

The genes are TRBV6-5 and TRBJ2-1; 11 nucleotides match TRBD2. V trimming: 5 bases; J trimming: 7 bases; junction bases outside the gene matches: 4. Germline CDR1 MNHEY, CDR2 SVGAGI. The CDR3 covers 14 residues. The CDR3 loop is CASSKTSGGNEQFF. CDR3 DNA sequence: TGTGCCAGCAGTAAAACTAGCGGGGGAAATGAGCAGTTCTTC.

Notes on this clone: Sequence at one end of the junction differs from germline and may be a read error. This sample also contains other DNA sequences that code for the same CDR3. CDR3 DNA sequence: TGTGCCAGCAGCCAAGAAGGCAGGCCTAATATGAACACTGAAGCCTTCTTT. Its translation is CASSQEGRPNMNTEAFF. The gene calls are TRBV4-2 and TRBJ1-1; D gene uncertain. CDR1 and CDR2 from the germline V gene are LGHNA and YNFKEQ. CDR3 length equals 17 residues.

The table lists this clone with a few counts. The V and J genes are TRBV2 and TRBJ1-1; 10 bases align to TRBD1. This CDR3 has 12 residues. Germline CDR1 is SNHLY and CDR2 is FYNNEI. The CDR3 is CAGTGEVTEAFF. The CDR3 bases are TGTGCGGGGACAGGGGAGGTCACTGAAGCTTTCTTT.

This chain uses TRBV13 with TRBJ2-7; D not resolved. The length of the CDR3 is 16 residues. The V end was cut by 0 bases, the J end by 0 bases, with 12 bases between. The germline CDR1 and CDR2 sequences are PRHDT and FYEKMQ (reference sequence). The CDR3 here is CASSLGTFPLSYEQYF. The CDR3 DNA sequence: TGTGCCAGCAGCTTAGGCACGTTCCCACTCTCCTACGAGCAGTACTTC. The variable domain in full, with the rest retrieved from reference TRBV13 and TRBJ2-7, is AAGVIQSPRHLIKEKRETATLKCYPIPRHDTVYWYQQGPGQDPQFLISFYEKMQSDKGSIPDRFSAQQFSDYHSELNMSSLELGDSALYFCASSLGTFPLSYEQYFGPGTRLTVT.

The chain has TRBV30 and TRBJ1-6; the D gene is possibly TRBD1 (5 bases). The V gene's germline CDR1 is GTSNPN and CDR2 SVGIG (reference sequence). V lost 3 bases and J lost 0, with 9 bases in between. This CDR3 region has 15 residues. CDR3 sequence (DNA): TGTGCCTGGAGGGACAAGAGCTCCTATAATTCACCCCTCCACTTT. This codes for CAWRDKSSYNSPLHF.

This sequence joins TRBV10-3 and TRBJ2-7, with TRBD1 matching 10 bases. Germline V gene sequence: CDR1 ENHRY, CDR2 SYGVKD. V dropped 0 bases and J dropped 4; count of bases not matched to a gene: 6. This CDR3 is 16 amino acids long. The CDR3 loop reads CAISESGDRGVYEQYV. DNA of the CDR3: TGTGCCATCAGTGAGTCTGGGGACAGGGGCGTATACGAGCAGTACGTC.